These 26 T cell receptor beta chains came from one sample sequenced in a study of cytomegalovirus exposure and HLA in healthy donors. Method: immunoSEQ multiplex PCR; TCRdb's copy keeps in-frame clones and lacks some. The sample holds more than 95,000 clones; about 85% are singletons and the top ten take approximately 4.5%. Specimen: PBMCs. These receptors originate from a man aged 18 to 35 in good health and CMV-seropositive.

This clone was recorded only once. The chain carries TRBV6-6 and TRBJ2-2; the match to TRBD1 covers 11 bases. CDR3 length: 16 amino acids. CDR1 and CDR2 (germline): MNHNY, SVGAGI (reference sequence). V was clipped by 2 bases and J by 6 bases; unmatched bases: 5. The DNA for the CDR3 is TGTGCCAGCAGTTACCCCGGGACAGGGGGGCCCGGGGAGCTGTTTTTT. As protein: CASSYPGTGGPGELFF.

V gene TRBV18 combines with J gene TRBJ1-2, with 8 bases identical to TRBD1. V shed 3 bases and J 3 bases; nucleotides not matched to a gene: 3. This CDR3 is 14 amino acids long. Germline V gene lookup returns CDR1 KGHSH and CDR2 LQKENI. The CDR3 nucleotides are TGTGCCAGCTCACCCGGGACAGGCTACTATGGCTACACCTTC. This gives the protein CASSPGTGYYGYTF.

The genes are TRBV7-9 and TRBJ2-1, with a weak D call TRBD2 (5 bases). V was pared by 1 base and J by 6 bases, with 10 bases between. There are 14 residues in the CDR3. The germline V gene encodes CDR1 SEHNR and CDR2 FQNEAQ (reference sequence). The CDR3 reads CASSLVGLANEQFF. The CDR3 DNA reads as TGTGCCAGCAGCTTAGTCGGTCTAGCCAATGAGCAGTTCTTC.

The count of this clone is one. V is TRBV27 and J is TRBJ1-1; D possibly corresponds to TRBD1 (5 bases). The CDR3 consists of 14 residues. Germline CDR1 and CDR2: MNHEY and SMNVEV (reference sequence). The V gene lost 3 bases and the J gene lost 0 bases, with 8 bases spanning the gap. CDR3 amino acids: CASSFAGMNTEAFF. The CDR3 DNA reads TGTGCCAGCAGTTTCGCAGGGATGAACACTGAAGCTTTCTTT.

This clone was observed once. The CDR3 here is CASSLAARAGDTQYF. The CDR3 bases are TGTGCCAGCAGTTTAGCGGCCAGGGCTGGAGATACGCAGTATTTT. The chain links TRBV27 to TRBJ2-3; maybe TRBD1 (5 bases). V was clipped by 2 bases and J by 5 bases, with 14 bases between them. Germline CDR1 reads MNHEY; CDR2 reads SMNVEV (reference sequence). The CDR3 is made up of 15 amino acids.

This chain joins TRBV19 and TRBJ2-3, with 9 positions matching TRBD1. The CDR3 totals 17 residues. The germline V gene encodes CDR1 LNHDA and CDR2 SQIVND (reference sequence). V was pared by 6 bases and J by 4 bases, with 14 bases of the junction left unmatched. DNA of the CDR3: TGTGCCAGTAGGTCCTCATTCGACAGGGGGTGGTCAGATACGCAGTATTTT. This translates into CASRSSFDRGWSDTQYF.

The rearrangement uses TRBV15 and TRBJ2-1; 8 bases are shared with TRBD2. The V segment lost 3 bases and the J segment 7 bases; nucleotides outside the gene matches: 5. This CDR3 has 14 amino acids. Per the germline V gene, CDR1 is LNHNV and CDR2 is YYDKDF (reference sequence). The CDR3 nucleotides are TGTGCCACCAGCAGCGGGGGGGCCTGGAATGAGCAGTTCTTC. Its translation is CATSSGGAWNEQFF.

This chain links TRBV19 with TRBJ2-2; 7 nucleotides align to TRBD2. The CDR3 is 16 amino acids. The trim removed 1 base at V and 4 bases at J, leaving 6 bases unmatched. Germline CDR1 is LNHDA and CDR2 is SQIVND (reference sequence). For the CDR3, the DNA is TGTGCCAGTAGTATAGTAAGGACTAGTGTCACCGGGGAGCTGTTTTTT. Amino acid sequence: CASSIVRTSVTGELFF.

In nucleotides, the CDR3 is TGTGCCACCAGCAGACCCACCTCCACGGGACAGTGGCACGAGCAGTACTTC. It codes for CATSRPTSTGQWHEQYF. V and J are TRBV15 and TRBJ2-7; 7 nucleotides agree with TRBD1. The CDR3 contains 17 residues. Germline CDR1 and CDR2: LNHNV and YYDKDF (reference sequence). V gave up 2 bases and J gave up 5 bases; unmatched junction bases: 15.

This rearrangement joins TRBV30 to TRBJ2-5, with TRBD2 matching 9 bases. J was trimmed by 1 base and V by 8 bases; bases with no gene match: 8. The CDR3 is 14 amino acids. Germline V gene lookup returns CDR1 GTSNPN and CDR2 SVGIG (reference sequence). The CDR3: CAGSGGPFQETQYF. CDR3 DNA: TGTGCCGGTAGCGGGGGCCCTTTCCAAGAGACCCAGTACTTC.

The chain recombines TRBV4-1 with TRBJ1-5, with 9 bases lining up with TRBD1. Germline CDR1 is MGHRA and CDR2 is YSYEKL. This CDR3 has 18 amino acids. V lost 4 bases to trimming and J lost 6 bases; unmatched junction nucleotides: 16. This CDR3 reads CASSPYGDRVEARQPQHF. CDR3 nucleotides: TGCGCCAGCAGCCCATATGGGGACAGGGTTGAAGCCCGTCAGCCCCAGCATTTT.

This sequence joins TRBV15 and TRBJ1-5; 8 bases are a match to TRBD1. The CDR3 is 13 residues long. The junction had 4 bases not matched to a gene; V was cut back by 6 bases and J by 6 bases. Germline CDR1 reads LNHNV; CDR2 reads YYDKDF (reference sequence). Written as DNA, the CDR3 is TGTGCCACCAGAGACAGGGGTGGTCAGCCCCAGCATTTT. Encoded protein: CATRDRGGQPQHF.

The chain carries TRBV15 and TRBJ1-1; D uncertain. CDR3 length: 13 residues. Looked up from germline, CDR1 is LNHNV and CDR2 is YYDKDF (reference sequence). V was cut by 3 bases and J by 11 bases, with 16 bases left in between. The CDR3 spells CATSRFLAEAAFF. The CDR3 DNA is TGTGCCACCAGCAGGTTCCTAGCTGAAGCTGCTTTCTTT.

The chain links TRBV7-6 to TRBJ2-1, with 8 bases lining up with TRBD2. Germline V CDR1 and CDR2: SGHVS, FNYEAQ. The ends lost 5 bases at V and 13 bases at J; junction bases unmatched: 7. The CDR3 totals 12 residues. DNA of the CDR3: TGTGCCAGCAGCACTCGGGGGGGGGTACAGTTCTTC. Translation: CASSTRGGVQFF.

The chain recombines TRBV11-3 with TRBJ2-2; D unresolved. Trimming pared 2 bases from V and 5 bases from J, leaving 6 bases between. The CDR3 contains 13 residues. CDR1 SGHNT and CDR2 YENEEA come from the germline V gene. The CDR3 spells CASSLYGTGELFF. The CDR3 region has the DNA TGTGCCAGCAGCTTATACGGGACCGGGGAGCTGTTTTTT.

V gene TRBV18 combines with J gene TRBJ1-1; 9 bases fit TRBD1. After removal of 3 bases from V and 3 bases from J, the junction contained 5 bases not matched to a gene. The CDR3 totals 15 residues. Per the germline V gene, CDR1 is KGHSH and CDR2 is LQKENI. CDR3 sequence reads: CASSPRQGGDTEAFF. DNA for the CDR3: TGTGCCAGCTCACCTAGACAGGGGGGGGACACTGAAGCTTTCTTT.

The chain has TRBV20-1 and TRBJ2-1; D gene unclear. Trimming took off 4 bases at V and 5 bases at J, with 6 bases between the two ends. The CDR3 has 11 amino acids. Germline V gives CDR1 DFQATT, CDR2 SNEGSKA (reference sequence). In DNA, the CDR3 is TGCAGTGCTACCCCTCACAATGAGCAGTTCTTC. Amino acid sequence: CSATPHNEQFF.

In the case of this clone: Because the CDR3's place on the DNA is in doubt, the DNA is left out and the CDR3 is given as listed by TCRdb. The gene calls are TRBV7-9 and TRBJ2-2; the table's D call TRBD2 went unverified against the DNA. The length of the CDR3 is 18 amino acids, counting both ends. Germline values: CDR1 SEHNR, CDR2 FQNEAQ (reference sequence). CDR3 residues: CASSYGPRSSDSAGSCFF.

The chain links TRBV11-2 to TRBJ2-5, with a tentative D call TRBD2 (6 bases). CDR1 and CDR2 from the germline V gene are SGHAT and FQNNGV. The V and J ends lost 5 bases and 2 bases respectively, with 12 bases between them. The CDR3 loop spans 14 amino acids. CDR3 loop: CASSRGNPQETQYF. The CDR3 DNA sequence: TGTGCCAGCAGCCGCGGGAACCCACAAGAGACCCAGTACTTC.

This chain connects TRBV2 to TRBJ1-5; no definite D call. Trimming took 6 bases from V and 0 from J, leaving 15 bases between them. The CDR3 is made up of 16 amino acids. CDR1 is SNHLY and CDR2 is FYNNEI in the germline V gene. The CDR3 sequence: CASSEEVLNSNQPQHF. The CDR3 bases are TGTGCCAGCAGCGAGGAAGTCCTAAATAGCAATCAGCCCCAGCATTTT.

The chain employs TRBV7-9 and TRBJ1-1; D gene ambiguous. CDR1 is SEHNR and CDR2 is FQNEAQ in the germline V gene (reference sequence). Deletions cut 3 bases from V and 1 base from J, with 12 bases between. The CDR3 runs to 15 residues. CDR3 DNA: TGTGCCAGCAGCTTGTTCGGGGAACGGAACACTGAAGCTTTCTTT. It specifies CASSLFGERNTEAFF.

This chain joins TRBV7-2 and TRBJ2-7, with 13 positions matching TRBD2. CDR3 length: 15 amino acids. Germline loops: CDR1 SGHTA, CDR2 FQGNSA. V shed 5 bases and J 3 bases; nucleotides not matched to a gene: 4. This CDR3 reads CASSHGTSGNYEQYF. For the CDR3, the DNA is TGTGCCAGCAGCCACGGGACTAGCGGGAACTACGAGCAGTACTTC.

This chain uses TRBV5-1 with TRBJ1-6, with D perhaps TRBD1 (5 bases). V shed 4 bases and J shed 7 bases, with 15 bases lying between them. The CDR3 is 15 amino acids. Germline CDR1 reads SGHRS; CDR2 reads YFSETQ. The CDR3 DNA reads TGCGCCAGCAGCCACGACGGGCAGGGAAATTCACCCCTCCACTTT. The encoded protein is CASSHDGQGNSPLHF.

This clone was observed a single time. This sequence joins TRBV27 and TRBJ2-2; tentatively, D is TRBD1 (6 bases). Looked up from germline, CDR1 is MNHEY and CDR2 is SMNVEV (reference sequence). The CDR3 has 15 amino acids. Trimming pared 6 bases from V and 6 bases from J, leaving 17 bases between. The CDR3 spells CASSPGTRRAGELFF. The DNA for the CDR3 is TGTGCCAGCAGCCCTGGGACAAGAAGGGCCGGGGAGCTGTTTTTT.

The chain carries TRBV9 and TRBJ2-3; TRBD2 aligns across 8 bases. The CDR3 loop spans 16 amino acids. Germline V lookup: CDR1 SGDLS, CDR2 YYNGEE. With V trimmed by 0 bases and J by 2 bases, 5 bases remained unmatched. CDR3 DNA sequence: TGTGCCAGCAGCGTAGTGAGCGGGGGAAACACAGATACGCAGTATTTT. Translating gives CASSVVSGGNTDTQYF.

This rearrangement joins TRBV9 to TRBJ1-6, with D tentatively TRBD1 (5 bases). This CDR3 has 15 residues. Trimming removed 2 bases at V and 7 bases at J, with 13 bases between. CDR1 is SGDLS and CDR2 is YYNGEE in the germline V gene. CDR3 region: CASSVDKSPNSPLHF. The CDR3 nucleotides are TGTGCCAGCAGCGTGGACAAAAGTCCCAATTCACCCCTCCACTTT.